These T cell receptor beta chains were read from a single sample in a study of T cells in localized non-small cell lung cancer. The table came from immunoSEQ multiplex PCR; TCRdb's copy has only in-frame clones and leaves some out. The sample yields 1,200 to 1,500 clones, about 24% seen once. The sample in question was normal lung tissue next to the tumor, obtained before any cancer treatment. Source of these receptors: a male donor older than 55 with stage II squamous cell lung carcinoma. CDR3s include the opening cysteine and the closing phenylalanine or tryptophan. Each record gives: V gene, clone size, D gene, CDR3 protein. The D gene is left open where the match is weak. Not every row has a clone size; where given, it reads once, few, many or a size class.

v_gene: TRBV19
abundance: NA
d_gene: NA
CDR3aa: CASSLGDSNQPQHF

v_gene: TRBV11-3
abundance: few
d_gene: TRBD1
CDR3aa: CASSLLTGFTGELFF

v_gene: TRBV18
abundance: NA
d_gene: NA
CDR3aa: CASSPGQSSGDTQYF

v_gene: TRBV12-5
abundance: NA
d_gene: NA
CDR3aa: CASNLQGKGSPLHF

v_gene: TRBV9
abundance: medium-sized
d_gene: NA
CDR3aa: CASTSMAGRTEAFF

v_gene: TRBV9
abundance: medium-sized
d_gene: TRBD1
CDR3aa: CASSVVDSTGGIYEQYF

v_gene: TRBV19
abundance: few
d_gene: TRBD2
CDR3aa: CASSIRGRAPTDTQYF

v_gene: TRBV28
abundance: few
d_gene: NA
CDR3aa: CASSSPGQSMRQPQHF

v_gene: TRBV29-1
abundance: NA
d_gene: NA
CDR3aa: CSVVDSDQPQHF

v_gene: TRBV23-1
abundance: few
d_gene: TRBD2
CDR3aa: CASSQLAGGNNEQFF

v_gene: TRBV28
abundance: NA
d_gene: TRBD1
CDR3aa: CASSLTGTGYNEQFF

v_gene: TRBV30
abundance: few
d_gene: NA
CDR3aa: CAWSVGQSNYGYTF

v_gene: TRBV6-8
abundance: NA
d_gene: NA
CDR3aa: CASSDHRVDGYGYTF

v_gene: TRBV6-8
abundance: NA
d_gene: NA
CDR3aa: CASSYSNPVYNEQFF

v_gene: TRBV15
abundance: hyperexpanded
d_gene: NA
CDR3aa: CATSRGGGKGQETQYF

v_gene: TRBV28
abundance: NA
d_gene: NA
CDR3aa: CASSLFHRANGYTF

v_gene: TRBV11-3
abundance: NA
d_gene: NA
CDR3aa: CASTLRQLDTEAFF

v_gene: TRBV28
abundance: large
d_gene: TRBD1
CDR3aa: CASSGQGYNSPLHF

v_gene: TRBV19
abundance: NA
d_gene: NA
CDR3aa: CASSIFPGWNLEGMNTEAFF

v_gene: TRBV9
abundance: large
d_gene: NA
CDR3aa: CAILPRDWGETQYF

v_gene: TRBV19
abundance: NA
d_gene: NA
CDR3aa: CASRPPGGYNEQFF

v_gene: TRBV11-3
abundance: few
d_gene: NA
CDR3aa: CASSSRRDLSSNQPQHF

v_gene: TRBV18
abundance: NA
d_gene: NA
CDR3aa: CASSLRPVNTEAFF

v_gene: TRBV9
abundance: large
d_gene: TRBD2
CDR3aa: CASSEGQLAGGSETQYF

v_gene: TRBV27
abundance: NA
d_gene: TRBD2
CDR3aa: CASSLGGATYEQYF

v_gene: TRBV9
abundance: NA
d_gene: NA
CDR3aa: CAAGRNSYEQYF

v_gene: TRBV11-3
abundance: medium-sized
d_gene: TRBD2
CDR3aa: CASSTQGLGGSYEQYF

v_gene: TRBV6-8
abundance: few
d_gene: NA
CDR3aa: CASSPVAGQGNQPQHF

v_gene: TRBV11-3
abundance: medium-sized
d_gene: TRBD2
CDR3aa: CASSRTPSGPYEQYF

v_gene: TRBV9
abundance: large
d_gene: NA
CDR3aa: CASSAGLSNQPQHF

v_gene: TRBV5-1
abundance: NA
d_gene: TRBD2
CDR3aa: CASRVMTSGTYEQYF

v_gene: TRBV9
abundance: medium-sized
d_gene: TRBD2
CDR3aa: CAASPGGGDTQYF

v_gene: TRBV6-8
abundance: medium-sized
d_gene: NA
CDR3aa: CASILGRGENEKLFF

v_gene: TRBV11-3
abundance: NA
d_gene: TRBD1
CDR3aa: CASSFLDRGTEAFF

v_gene: TRBV15
abundance: NA
d_gene: NA
CDR3aa: CATSRDRGSATNEKLFF

v_gene: TRBV6-8
abundance: NA
d_gene: NA
CDR3aa: CASSSTWGRIAGELFF

v_gene: TRBV30
abundance: NA
d_gene: NA
CDR3aa: CAWSSGQGGDIQYF

v_gene: TRBV28
abundance: few
d_gene: NA
CDR3aa: CASSPPSAGADTQYF

v_gene: TRBV7-1
abundance: NA
d_gene: NA
CDR3aa: CASSFREDYNEQFF

v_gene: TRBV14
abundance: NA
d_gene: NA
CDR3aa: CASSLLEGRDVEKLFF

v_gene: TRBV28
abundance: NA
d_gene: NA
CDR3aa: CASSFPGDGSEQYF

v_gene: TRBV18
abundance: few
d_gene: NA
CDR3aa: CASSPPSRSDYNEQFF

v_gene: TRBV28
abundance: NA
d_gene: TRBD1
CDR3aa: CASSWDRGNQPQHF

v_gene: TRBV19
abundance: few
d_gene: NA
CDR3aa: CASPEGGTEAFF

v_gene: TRBV18
abundance: NA
d_gene: TRBD2
CDR3aa: CASSPAAGGETQYF

v_gene: TRBV9
abundance: large
d_gene: TRBD2
CDR3aa: CASSETRLAAYNEQFF

v_gene: TRBV19
abundance: NA
d_gene: NA
CDR3aa: CASSVDGQPQHF

v_gene: TRBV11-3
abundance: few
d_gene: TRBD2
CDR3aa: CASSRTSGGTYEQYF

v_gene: TRBV18
abundance: NA
d_gene: TRBD2
CDR3aa: CASSPGLAGRTTFYEQYF

v_gene: TRBV6-8
abundance: few
d_gene: NA
CDR3aa: CASSLQGTTNEKLFF

v_gene: TRBV9
abundance: few
d_gene: TRBD2
CDR3aa: CASSVSGRAESEQFF

v_gene: TRBV9
abundance: NA
d_gene: NA
CDR3aa: CASSVDLGQQYF

v_gene: TRBV6-8
abundance: few
d_gene: NA
CDR3aa: CASSLSGGSHSPLHF

v_gene: TRBV6-8
abundance: few
d_gene: TRBD1
CDR3aa: CASSVTGGNTEAFF

v_gene: TRBV30
abundance: NA
d_gene: NA
CDR3aa: CACTTKGPYNSPLHF

v_gene: TRBV18
abundance: medium-sized
d_gene: NA
CDR3aa: CASSLYSPETQYF

v_gene: TRBV5-1
abundance: NA
d_gene: NA
CDR3aa: CASSLAPGPGEQFF